Below, 14 T cell receptor beta chains from the same sample are listed, as sequenced in a study of T-cell reconstitution after alpha-beta-depleted transplantation in children. The authors prepared the TCRbeta library with unique molecular identifiers. TCRdb used MiXCR to reprocess the PCR reads, holding one entry per CDR3 protein. The sample contains about 540,000 distinct CDR3 sequences, over 25% of which appear only once. The sequences come from PBMCs, collected before TCRalphabeta/CD19-depleted stem cell transplant. The source of these receptors is a boy in the first two years of life with Wiskott-Aldrich syndrome, due to receive a stem cell transplant.

The rearrangement links TRBV5-6 to TRBJ2-2; no clear D. The CDR3 is 15 amino acids. Germline CDR1 SGHDT, CDR2 YYEEEE. The germline V and J ends were trimmed by 0 bases and 4 bases, with 10 bases remaining between them. CDR3 region: CASSLEVRGTGELFF. The DNA of the CDR3 is TGTGCCAGCAGCTTGGAGGTCAGAGGCACCGGGGAGCTGTTTTTT.

CDR3 region: CSASWVGGRTDTQYF. CDR3 nucleotides: TGCAGTGCTAGTTGGGTAGGGGGCCGCACAGATACGCAGTATTTT. The rearrangement links TRBV20-1 to TRBJ2-3; TRBD1 matches 7 bases. The CDR3 length is 15 residues. The germline V gene has CDR1 DFQATT and CDR2 SNEGSKA (reference sequence). V shed 3 bases, J shed 1 base, and the junction held 7 bases outside the gene matches.

V gene TRBV5-4 combines with J gene TRBJ2-5, with 14 bases identical to TRBD2. The CDR3 contains 17 residues. After removal of 7 bases from V and 2 bases from J, the junction contained 10 bases not matched to a gene. Germline V gene lookup returns CDR1 SGHNT and CDR2 YYREEE (reference sequence). CDR3 in amino acids: CASGSGLAGAAQETQYF. Here the CDR3 DNA reads TGTGCCAGCGGCTCGGGACTAGCGGGGGCAGCACAAGAGACCCAGTACTTC. The whole variable domain, filled in from reference TRBV5-4 and TRBJ2-5, reads ETGVTQSPTHLIKTRGQQVTLRCSSQSGHNTVSWYQQALGQGPQFIFQYYREEENGRGNFPPRFSGLQFPNYSSELNVNALELDDSALYLCASGSGLAGAAQETQYFGPGTRLLVL.

The chain uses TRBV5-1 and TRBJ2-1, with 13 bases matching TRBD2. Trimming cost V 1 base and J 3 bases; bases outside gene matches: 4. Germline assignment: CDR1 SGHRS and CDR2 YFSETQ. The CDR3 sequence is 17 residues long. CDR3 sequence: CASSLTSGRALYNEQFF. Written as DNA, the CDR3 is TGCGCCAGCAGCTTGACTAGCGGGAGGGCTCTCTACAATGAGCAGTTCTTC.

This clonotype was counted only a few times. The rearrangement links TRBV7-9 to TRBJ2-3; 8 nucleotides align to TRBD1. Per the germline V gene, CDR1 is SEHNR and CDR2 is FQNEAQ (reference sequence). The CDR3 loop spans 14 amino acids. Trimming removed 3 bases from V and 4 bases from J; junction bases left unmatched: 3. CDR3 sequence: CASSFSQGADTQYF. CDR3 coding DNA: TGTGCCAGCAGCTTCTCACAGGGGGCAGATACGCAGTATTTT.

This clonotype was counted at least ten times. The chain has TRBV12-3 or TRBV12-4 and TRBJ2-5; 7 bases fit TRBD2. The CDR3 has 13 amino acids. V lost 6 bases and J lost 2; bases outside the gene matches: 3. This CDR3 is CASSLLAQETQYF. The CDR3 DNA reads as TGTGCCAGCAGCTTACTAGCGCAAGAGACCCAGTACTTC.

The table lists this clonotype with a few counts. The J gene is TRBJ2-7, the V gene TRBV20-1, with a tentative D call TRBD1 (6 bases). There are 15 residues in the CDR3. The germline gives CDR1 DFQATT, CDR2 SNEGSKA (reference sequence). V shed 1 base and J shed 1 base, with 14 bases lying between them. CDR3 residues: CSARGEGVRSYEQYF. The CDR3 DNA reads TGCAGTGCTAGAGGTGAGGGGGTGCGGTCCTACGAGCAGTACTTC.

This clonotype was seen only a few times. The genes are TRBV7-2 and TRBJ2-3; D may be TRBD1 (5 bases). V was clipped by 0 bases and J by 2 bases, with 12 bases between them. Germline V lookup: CDR1 SGHTA, CDR2 FQGNSA. This CDR3 has 16 residues. CDR3 sequence reads: CASSLAPPRVTDTQYF. CDR3 sequence (DNA): TGTGCCAGCAGCTTAGCGCCACCCAGGGTCACAGATACGCAGTATTTT. The complete variable domain, with remaining parts taken from reference TRBV7-2 and TRBJ2-3, reads GAGVSQSPSNKVTEKGKDVELRCDPISGHTALYWYRQSLGQGLEFLIYFQGNSAPDKSGLPSDRFSAERTGGSVSTLTIQRTQQEDSAVYLCASSLAPPRVTDTQYFGPGTRLTVL.

The rearrangement links TRBV7-2 to TRBJ2-1; a possible D gene is TRBD1 (7 bases). Germline V gene data show CDR1 as SGHTA and CDR2 as FQGNSA. CDR3 length: 16 amino acids. V dropped 6 bases and J dropped 0 bases, with 15 bases sitting between them. In DNA form, the CDR3 reads TGTGCCAGCAGACGGACAGGACTAAGCTCCTACAATGAGCAGTTCTTC. This sequence encodes CASRRTGLSSYNEQFF. Filled out from reference TRBV7-2 and TRBJ2-1, the complete variable domain reads GAGVSQSPSNKVTEKGKDVELRCDPISGHTALYWYRQSLGQGLEFLIYFQGNSAPDKSGLPSDRFSAERTGGSVSTLTIQRTQQEDSAVYLCASRRTGLSSYNEQFFGPGTRLTVL.

This clonotype was seen once. The chain links TRBV15 to TRBJ1-3, with unresolved D. The CDR3 runs 15 residues. Germline V gene lookup returns CDR1 LNHNV and CDR2 YYDKDF (reference sequence). With 2 bases removed from V and 4 bases from J, the gap between germline ends came to 12 bases. For the CDR3, the DNA is TGTGCCACCAGCAGATTAAAAGCTACAGGAAACACCATATATTTT. Translation: CATSRLKATGNTIYF.

The V gene is TRBV4-1, the J gene TRBJ2-7, with TRBD2 as a possible D gene (6 bases). The CDR3 totals 14 residues. Trimming cost V 1 base and J 7 bases, with 14 bases left between them. CDR1 and CDR2 from the germline V gene are MGHRA and YSYEKL. As DNA, the CDR3 is TGCGCCAGCAGCCAAGGGGAGGACTGGTATGAGCAGTACTTC. Residues: CASSQGEDWYEQYF.

The chain is built from TRBV10-3 and TRBJ2-1; 7 bases are shared with TRBD2. CDR3 length: 14 residues. Germline V lookup: CDR1 ENHRY, CDR2 SYGVKD. J lost 7 bases, V lost 5 bases, and 8 bases had no gene match. The CDR3 coding sequence is TGTGCCATCAGTCCCACCTATAGCGGGAATGAGCAGTTCTTC. It codes for CAISPTYSGNEQFF.

The chain couples TRBV5-1 to TRBJ2-7; D remains unclear. Trimming left V 5 bases short and J 5 bases short, with 20 bases between. The length of the CDR3 is 15 residues. Looked up from germline, CDR1 is SGHRS and CDR2 is YFSETQ. The CDR3 is CASRQGSPRTNEQYF. DNA for the CDR3: TGCGCCAGCAGACAAGGGTCTCCCCGGACCAACGAGCAGTACTTC.

This clonotype came up a few times. The V gene is TRBV7-3, the J gene TRBJ2-6, with D hard to call. The CDR3 consists of 12 residues. V was cut by 6 bases and J by 4 bases, with 4 bases left in between. Germline V gene lookup returns CDR1 SGHTA and CDR2 FQGTGA. The CDR3: CASRQGANVLTF. CDR3 nucleotide sequence: TGTGCCAGCAGACAGGGGGCCAACGTCCTGACTTTC.